This passage covers 27 T cell receptor beta chains from one sample sequenced in a study of CD8+CD57+ T cells in acquired aplastic anemia. Flow cytometry had shown expanded CD8+CD57+ cells in the patients chosen for sequencing. For CDR3 and TCR beta VDJ profiling, genomic DNA was the template used. TCRdb reprocessed the reads via MiXCR and lists one record per CDR3 protein. This sample yields about 470,000 distinct CDR3 sequences, of which 25% to 40% are seen a single time; roughly 0.89% belongs to the top ten. The sequenced material came from sorted CD4+, CD8+, or CD8+CD57+ T cells (not recorded which) from PBMCs. These receptors came from a human donor with aplastic anemia.

Points on this clonotype: Just one base apart from a much larger clone, this may be a read error. In DNA, the CDR3 is TGCGCCAGCCGCGGGGGGGTCGTAGGATGGAATTCACCCCTCCACTTT. It is translated as CASRGGVVGWNSPLHF. The gene calls are TRBV5-1 and TRBJ1-6; possibly TRBD1 for D (5 bases). This CDR3 comprises 16 residues. The V gene lost 7 bases and the J gene lost 7 bases, with 21 bases spanning the gap. Germline CDR1 and CDR2: SGHRS and YFSETQ.

In its sample, this clonotype was seen many times. The rearrangement links TRBV25-1 to TRBJ2-1; D is unclear. This CDR3 is built from 12 residues. Germline CDR1 and CDR2: MGHDK and SYGVNS. Trimming took off 6 bases at V and 7 bases at J, with 10 bases between the two ends. In nucleotides, the CDR3 is TGTGCCAGCAGGTCCTATGTGAATGAGCAGTTCTTC. Translation gives CASRSYVNEQFF.

This clonotype was recorded at least ten times. CDR3: CASSVAPNQETQYF. In DNA, the CDR3 is TGTGCCAGCAGCGTAGCCCCGAACCAAGAGACCCAGTACTTC. The chain recombines TRBV9 with TRBJ2-5, with D uncertain. This CDR3 is built from 14 residues. Germline values: CDR1 SGDLS, CDR2 YYNGEE. V was trimmed by 0 bases and J by 0 bases, leaving 6 bases between them. The whole variable domain, remainder taken from reference TRBV9 and TRBJ2-5, is DSGVTQTPKHLITATGQRVTLRCSPRSGDLSVYWYQQSLDQGLQFLIQYYNGEERAKGNILERFSAQQFPDLHSELNLSSLELGDSALYFCASSVAPNQETQYFGPGTRLLVL.

The rearrangement joins TRBV15 to TRBJ2-7, with D perhaps matching TRBD2 (5 bases). V was cut by 0 bases and J by 4 bases, with 7 bases left in between. This CDR3 contains 13 residues. Per the germline V gene, CDR1 is LNHNV and CDR2 is YYDKDF (reference sequence). The CDR3 loop is CATSREGSYEQYV. The CDR3 DNA is TGTGCCACCAGCAGAGAGGGGAGTTACGAGCAGTACGTC.

J is TRBJ1-2 and V is TRBV2; D is uncertain. This CDR3 has 14 residues. The germline CDR1 and CDR2 sequences are SNHLY and FYNNEI. Deletions cut 3 bases from V and 2 bases from J, with 10 bases between. CDR3 nucleotide sequence: TGTGCCAGCAGTGACAGGCAGATCAACTATGGCTACACCTTC. Its translation: CASSDRQINYGYTF.

The chain carries TRBV6-1 and TRBJ1-5; 7 bases line up with TRBD1. Germline trimming cut 6 bases from V and 2 bases from J; bases unmatched to any gene: 7. In germline, CDR1 is MNHNS, CDR2 SASEGT. CDR3 length: 15 residues. The CDR3 loop is CASRLTGTGNQPQHF. Here the CDR3 DNA reads TGTGCCAGCAGGTTGACAGGGACGGGCAATCAGCCCCAGCATTTT.

This clonotype was seen ten or more times. The rearrangement joins TRBV4-1 to TRBJ1-2, with D unresolved. The CDR3 is made up of 15 amino acids. V shed 0 bases and J shed 5 bases, with 13 bases lying between them. Germline V gene lookup returns CDR1 MGHRA and CDR2 YSYEKL. CDR3 nucleotide sequence: TGCGCCAGCAGCCAAGACGTTGGGAGGGAATATGGCTACACCTTC. It yields the protein CASSQDVGREYGYTF.

The chain joins TRBV4-1 to TRBJ1-1; D is ambiguous. The CDR3 extends over 13 amino acids. In germline, CDR1 is MGHRA, CDR2 YSYEKL. Trimming shortened V by 0 bases and J by 8 bases, and 10 bases separated the two germline ends. CDR3 loop: CASSQESVGEAFF. The CDR3 region has the DNA TGCGCCAGCAGCCAAGAATCGGTAGGCGAAGCTTTCTTT.

This clonotype was found a few times. V is TRBV30 and J is TRBJ1-2; a weak D match, TRBD1 (6 bases). The germline V gene encodes CDR1 GTSNPN and CDR2 SVGIG (reference sequence). Trimming pared 1 base from V and 4 bases from J, leaving 10 bases between. CDR3 length: 13 residues. CDR3 nucleotides: TGTGCCTGGAGTGACGCAGGGGCCTATGGCTACACCTTC. Encoded protein: CAWSDAGAYGYTF. Full variable domain (rest looked up from reference TRBV30 and TRBJ1-2): SQTIHQWPATLVQPVGSPLSLECTVEGTSNPNLYWYRQAAGRGLQLLFYSVGIGQISSEVPQNLSASRPQDRQFILSSKKLLLSDSGFYLCAWSDAGAYGYTFGSGTRLTVV.

This clonotype came up many times. J is TRBJ1-6 and V is TRBV2, with 7 bases aligning to TRBD1. CDR1 and CDR2 from the germline V gene are SNHLY and FYNNEI. The CDR3 consists of 15 residues. The trim removed 1 base at V and 10 bases at J, leaving 7 bases unmatched. The CDR3 DNA sequence: TGTGCCAGCAGTGAAGAAGCAGGGGGTAAATCACCCCTCCACTTT. Protein: CASSEEAGGKSPLHF.

The rearrangement joins TRBV20-1 to TRBJ1-1, with D possibly being TRBD1 (5 bases). There are 14 residues in the CDR3. The germline CDR1 and CDR2 sequences are DFQATT and SNEGSKA (reference sequence). V was shortened by 3 bases and J by 4 bases, with 15 bases between the two germline ends. The CDR3 bases are TGCAGTGCTAGTCGGCGTAGCGGGGGCACTGAAGCTTTCTTT. Translating gives CSASRRSGGTEAFF.

The genes are TRBV5-4 and TRBJ2-1, with D perhaps TRBD1 (5 bases). Per the germline V gene, CDR1 is SGHNT and CDR2 is YYREEE (reference sequence). This CDR3 comprises 17 residues. The V gene lost 0 bases and the J gene lost 0 bases, with 13 bases spanning the gap. In DNA form, the CDR3 reads TGTGCCAGCAGCTTGGCGACAGCGTCGAGCTCCTACAATGAGCAGTTCTTC. It is translated as CASSLATASSSYNEQFF. The variable domain in full, with the rest retrieved from reference TRBV5-4 and TRBJ2-1, is ETGVTQSPTHLIKTRGQQVTLRCSSQSGHNTVSWYQQALGQGPQFIFQYYREEENGRGNFPPRFSGLQFPNYSSELNVNALELDDSALYLCASSLATASSSYNEQFFGPGTRLTVL.

Many counts were recorded for this clonotype. This chain uses TRBV2 with TRBJ1-1; D remains unclear. V lost 6 bases and J lost 1, with 12 bases in between. CDR3 length equals 14 residues. CDR1 and CDR2 (germline): SNHLY, FYNNEI. CDR3 DNA: TGTGCCAGCAGGACTCGGACGAGGAACACTGAAGCTTTCTTT. This translates into CASRTRTRNTEAFF.

This clonotype was counted ten times or more. The chain has TRBV19 and TRBJ1-1; D gene unclear. The ends were cut back, 7 bases at V and 1 base at J, with 10 bases in the middle. CDR1 and CDR2 from the germline V gene are LNHDA and SQIVND (reference sequence). The CDR3 length is 13 residues. Written as DNA, the CDR3 is TGTGCCAGTACGGGGATCGGGAACACTGAAGCTTTCTTT. This encodes CASTGIGNTEAFF. Based on the CDR3 plus reference TRBV19 and TRBJ1-1, the full variable domain is DGGITQSPKYLFRKEGQNVTLSCEQNLNHDAMYWYRQDPGQGLRLIYYSQIVNDFQKGDIAEGYSVSREKKESFPLTVTSAQKNPTAFYLCASTGIGNTEAFFGQGTRLTVV.

The rearrangement uses TRBV11-1 and TRBJ2-1; D uncertain. The CDR3 consists of 14 residues. V shed 5 bases and J shed 7 bases, with 15 bases lying between them. Germline CDR1 SGHAT, CDR2 FQDESV (reference sequence). CDR3 sequence: CASSDRTVTNEQFF. CDR3 DNA: TGTGCCAGCAGCGACCGGACGGTTACAAATGAGCAGTTCTTC.

This clonotype was detected ten times or more. Sequence at one end of the junction differs from germline and may be a read error. The rearrangement uses TRBV29-1 and TRBJ2-5; a weak D match, TRBD1 (6 bases). The CDR3 loop spans 13 amino acids. The germline CDR1 and CDR2 sequences are SQVTM and ANQGSEA. CDR3 nucleotide sequence: TGCAGCGCTGAAGAACAGGGCCAAGAGACCCAGTACTTC. This codes for CSAEEQGQETQYF.

This clonotype was observed at least ten times. This chain uses TRBV6-1 with TRBJ1-2; D unclear. V was cut by 6 bases and J by 7 bases, with 12 bases left in between. The germline gives CDR1 MNHNS, CDR2 SASEGT. This CDR3 comprises 12 residues. CDR3 bases: TGTGCCAGCAGCCATCTGGAGTCTGGCTACACCTTC. Its translation: CASSHLESGYTF.

This clonotype was detected many times. This chain joins TRBV29-1 and TRBJ2-2; the D is unclear. The CDR3 loop spans 12 amino acids. V gave up 3 bases and J gave up 3 bases, with 5 bases separating them. Per the germline V gene, CDR1 is SQVTM and CDR2 is ANQGSEA. This chain's CDR3 is CSVDTDTGELFF. The CDR3 nucleotides are TGCAGCGTTGATACTGACACCGGGGAGCTGTTTTTT.

The V and J genes are TRBV3-1 and TRBJ2-7; D is perhaps TRBD2 (5 bases). This CDR3 has 14 amino acids. Germline values: CDR1 LGHDT, CDR2 YNNKEL (reference sequence). The ends were cut back, 5 bases at V and 6 bases at J, with 17 bases in the middle. CDR3: CASSSGPDRGEQYF. As DNA, the CDR3 is TGTGCCAGCAGCTCAGGACCGGACCGGGGCGAGCAGTACTTC.

The rearrangement uses TRBV7-9 and TRBJ2-5; 9 bases align to TRBD2. Germline trimming cut 6 bases from V and 3 bases from J; bases unmatched to any gene: 5. Germline V CDR1 and CDR2: SEHNR, FQNEAQ (reference sequence). The CDR3 totals 14 residues. The CDR3 bases are TGTGCCAGCAGTCGTAGCGGGAGTAAAGAGACCCAGTACTTC. Its translation: CASSRSGSKETQYF.

A word on this clonotype: An end of the junction does not agree with germline; a read error may underlie this. The chain uses TRBV10-3 and TRBJ2-2, with TRBD1 as a possible D gene (7 bases). Germline CDR1 reads ENHRY; CDR2 reads SYGVKD. The CDR3 loop spans 11 amino acids. CDR3 protein: CAIRGDREVFF. The CDR3 DNA sequence: TGTGCCATCAGAGGAGACAGGGAGGTGTTTTTT.

This clonotype has more than one count but fewer than ten. The chain uses TRBV30 and TRBJ1-5; D gene uncertain. Germline assignment: CDR1 GTSNPN and CDR2 SVGIG (reference sequence). Trimming took off 5 bases at V and 7 bases at J, with 21 bases between the two ends. This CDR3 is 15 amino acids long. This CDR3 is CAWAPKQGIGQPQHF. CDR3 DNA sequence: TGTGCCTGGGCCCCAAAACAAGGAATAGGGCAGCCCCAGCATTTT.

The genes are TRBV12-3 or TRBV12-4 and TRBJ2-5; 7 bases are shared with TRBD2. V lost 4 bases to trimming and J lost 5 bases; unmatched junction nucleotides: 10. The CDR3 loop spans 15 amino acids. In DNA form, the CDR3 reads TGTGCCAGCAGTTCGAGGACCGGGGGGTCGGAGACCCAGTACTTC. Its protein product is CASSSRTGGSETQYF.

This clonotype was recorded at least ten times. The chain recombines TRBV7-9 with TRBJ2-5; D is undetermined. Germline V CDR1 and CDR2: SEHNR, FQNEAQ (reference sequence). The CDR3 runs 13 residues. Trimming cost V 3 bases and J 5 bases, with 10 bases left between them. The CDR3 sequence: CASSFTTTETQYF. The CDR3 DNA reads TGTGCCAGCAGCTTCACCACTACCGAGACCCAGTACTTC.

This clonotype was detected a few times. The chain employs TRBV25-1 and TRBJ2-2; maybe TRBD2 (5 bases). Trimming shortened V by 6 bases and J by 3 bases, and 11 bases separated the two germline ends. Germline CDR1 MGHDK, CDR2 SYGVNS. The CDR3 has 14 residues. In DNA form, the CDR3 reads TGTGCCAGCAGCGCCGGGGTCTACACCGGGGAGCTGTTTTTT. It codes for CASSAGVYTGELFF.

This clonotype was observed a few times. This chain links TRBV7-2 with TRBJ1-5; D gene ambiguous. The ends were cut back, 5 bases at V and 2 bases at J, with 13 bases in the middle. Germline lookup yields CDR1 SGHTA and CDR2 FQGNSA. The CDR3 runs to 15 residues. DNA of the CDR3: TGTGCCAGCAGCCATAGGCTTTTAGGCAATCAGCCCCAGCATTTT. It translates to CASSHRLLGNQPQHF.

Details on this clonotype: Because the CDR3 is missing its conserved closing phenylalanine or tryptophan, this is likely a read error. V gene TRBV20-1 combines with J gene TRBJ2-2; 7 bases fit TRBD2. Trimming at V came to 5 bases and at J to 7 bases, leaving 22 bases not matched to a gene. This CDR3 comprises 18 residues. The germline CDR1 and CDR2 sequences are DFQATT and SNEGSKA (reference sequence). For the CDR3, the DNA is TGCAGTGCTCCCCCGCCTCTTAGGGAGGGCCTCGATGGCGGGGAGCTGTTTTCT. Its protein is CSAPPPLREGLDGGELFS.